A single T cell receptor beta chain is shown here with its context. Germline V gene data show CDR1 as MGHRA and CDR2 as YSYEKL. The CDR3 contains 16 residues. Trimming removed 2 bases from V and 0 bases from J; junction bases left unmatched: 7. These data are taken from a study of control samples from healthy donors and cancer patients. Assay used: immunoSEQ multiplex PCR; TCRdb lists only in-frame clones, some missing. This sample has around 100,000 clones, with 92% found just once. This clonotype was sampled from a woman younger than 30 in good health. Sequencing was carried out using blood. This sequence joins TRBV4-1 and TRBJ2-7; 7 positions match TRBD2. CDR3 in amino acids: CASSQTRDYLSYEQYF. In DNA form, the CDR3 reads TGCGCCAGCAGCCAAACCCGGGACTACCTCTCCTACGAGCAGTACTTC.